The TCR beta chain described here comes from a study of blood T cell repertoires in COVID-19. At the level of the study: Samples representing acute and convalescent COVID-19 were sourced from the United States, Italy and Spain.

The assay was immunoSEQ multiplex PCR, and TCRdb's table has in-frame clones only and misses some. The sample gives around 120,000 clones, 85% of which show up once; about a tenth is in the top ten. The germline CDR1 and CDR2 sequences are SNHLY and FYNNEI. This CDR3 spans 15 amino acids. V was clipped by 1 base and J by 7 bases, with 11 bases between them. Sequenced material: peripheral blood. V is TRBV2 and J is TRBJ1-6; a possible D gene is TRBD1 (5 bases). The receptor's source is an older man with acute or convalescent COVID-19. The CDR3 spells CASSEGAGHNSPLHF. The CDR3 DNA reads TGTGCCAGCAGTGAAGGGGCAGGGCACAATTCACCCCTCCACTTT.